The 27 T cell receptor beta chains listed next were all sequenced from one sample in a study of T cell responses to AZD1222 COVID-19 vaccine. The assay was immunoSEQ multiplex PCR, and TCRdb's table has in-frame clones only and misses some. The data show 85,000 to 110,000 clones, over 75% seen once. The sequencing used peripheral blood, collected on day 0 of AZD1222 vaccination. The receptors stem from an adult in good health.

V gene TRBV7-9 combines with J gene TRBJ1-2, with TRBD1 matching 9 bases. V dropped 5 bases and J dropped 5; count of bases not matched to a gene: 15. This CDR3 is 17 amino acids long. Germline V gene data show CDR1 as SEHNR and CDR2 as FQNEAQ (reference sequence). In nucleotides, the CDR3 is TGTGCCAGCAGCCCCCCGGGACAGGGATCGGTGGGGTATGGCTACACCTTC. It encodes CASSPPGQGSVGYGYTF.

The chain has TRBV10-3 and TRBJ2-6; no clear D gene. Germline CDR1 and CDR2: ENHRY and SYGVKD. Trimming stripped 3 bases from V and 3 bases from J, with 9 bases between. CDR3 length: 15 amino acids. The CDR3 nucleotides are TGTGCCATCAGTGAAATGGCGTTTGGGGCCAACGTCCTGACTTTC. Protein sequence: CAISEMAFGANVLTF.

The V gene is TRBV11-3, the J gene TRBJ2-2; TRBD2 matches 12 bases. V trimming: 3 bases; J trimming: 5 bases; junction bases outside the gene matches: 7. In germline, CDR1 is SGHNT, CDR2 YENEEA. CDR3 size: 17 residues. The CDR3 protein is CASSLSSGRGGTGELFF. Written as DNA, the CDR3 is TGTGCCAGCAGCTTGTCTAGCGGGAGGGGAGGGACCGGGGAGCTGTTTTTT.

CDR3 sequence (DNA): TGTGCCAGCTCACCGACCGGCGATTCGAGGGGGCCCCAGCATTTT. This codes for CASSPTGDSRGPQHF. The rearrangement uses TRBV18 and TRBJ1-5, with a tentative D call TRBD1 (5 bases). CDR1 and CDR2 from the germline V gene are KGHSH and LQKENI. V lost 3 bases, J lost 9 bases, and 18 bases lay in between. The CDR3 sequence is 15 residues long.

The chain couples TRBV6-5 to TRBJ1-1; D is unclear. Trimming stripped 5 bases from V and 1 base from J, with 11 bases between. The V gene's germline CDR1 is MNHEY and CDR2 SVGAGI. This CDR3 has 14 residues. The CDR3 protein is CASSIPGENTEAFF. Here the CDR3 DNA reads TGTGCCAGCAGTATACCGGGAGAGAACACTGAAGCTTTCTTT.

The chain links TRBV6-5 to TRBJ1-5; 9 bases match TRBD1. Germline assignment: CDR1 MNHEY and CDR2 SVGAGI. CDR3 length: 14 amino acids. V trimming: 4 bases; J trimming: 6 bases; junction bases outside the gene matches: 4. Here the CDR3 reads CASSWDRDSQPQHF. In nucleotides, the CDR3 is TGTGCCAGCAGTTGGGACAGGGATTCTCAGCCCCAGCATTTT.

The chain has TRBV6-1 and TRBJ2-3; D is unclear. Germline assignment: CDR1 MNHNS and CDR2 SASEGT. V shed 3 bases and J shed 6 bases, with 10 bases lying between them. This CDR3 has 13 residues. The CDR3 here is CASSERPPDTQYF. The CDR3 nucleotides are TGTGCCAGCAGTGAGCGCCCACCCGATACGCAGTATTTT.

The V gene is TRBV6-2 or TRBV6-3, the J gene TRBJ2-1; D not resolved. Germline loops: CDR1 MNHEY, CDR2 SVGEGT. The CDR3 covers 14 residues. V lost 2 bases and J 9 bases, leaving 14 bases between the germline ends. The chain's CDR3 is CASSYPFRLTEQFF. CDR3 coding DNA: TGTGCCAGCAGTTACCCCTTCCGTCTGACTGAGCAGTTCTTC.

This chain uses TRBV20-1 with TRBJ2-7, with D possibly being TRBD1 or TRBD2 (5 bases each). V was trimmed by 6 bases and J by 1 base, leaving 7 bases between them. The CDR3 is 11 residues long. CDR1 DFQATT and CDR2 SNEGSKA come from the germline V gene (reference sequence). The CDR3 DNA sequence: TGCAGTGCCGAGGGGTCCTACGAGCAGTACTTC. This gives the protein CSAEGSYEQYF.

The chain carries TRBV27 and TRBJ2-1, with 13 bases fitting TRBD2. Germline CDR1 reads MNHEY; CDR2 reads SMNVEV (reference sequence). V dropped 2 bases and J dropped 4; count of bases not matched to a gene: 5. The CDR3 is 17 residues long. CDR3 residues: CASSLPRGLAGYNEQFF. The CDR3 DNA follows: TGTGCCAGCAGTTTACCCCGGGGACTAGCGGGATACAATGAGCAGTTCTTC.

The J gene is TRBJ2-1, the V gene TRBV7-2, with TRBD2 matching over 11 bases. The CDR3 totals 17 residues. V dropped 1 base and J dropped 10; count of bases not matched to a gene: 12. The germline V gene encodes CDR1 SGHTA and CDR2 FQGNSA. The CDR3 loop reads CASSLVSGASGRSEQFF. CDR3 nucleotide sequence: TGTGCCAGCAGCTTAGTATCGGGGGCTAGCGGGAGGTCCGAGCAGTTCTTC.

Comment on this clone: Other DNA sequences of this sample code for an identical CDR3. The chain recombines TRBV5-4 with TRBJ1-5, with TRBD1 matching over 8 bases. The CDR3 length is 15 residues. CDR1 SGHNT and CDR2 YYREEE come from the germline V gene (reference sequence). J gave up 3 bases and V 3 bases, and 5 bases lay outside the gene matches. In DNA form, the CDR3 reads TGTGCCAGCAGCTCCGGACAGGGCATCAATCAGCCCCAGCATTTT. It encodes CASSSGQGINQPQHF.

This chain uses TRBV7-9 with TRBJ2-7, with D perhaps TRBD1 (5 bases). Trimming took 5 bases from V and 5 from J, leaving 16 bases between them. The length of the CDR3 is 14 residues. The V gene's germline CDR1 is SEHNR and CDR2 FQNEAQ (reference sequence). CDR3 coding DNA: TGTGCCAGCAGCCAGTGGGGCGACCGTGACGAGCAGTACTTC. It translates to CASSQWGDRDEQYF. Full variable domain (outside the CDR3, taken from reference TRBV7-9 and TRBJ2-7): DTGVSQNPRHKITKRGQNVTFRCDPISEHNRLYWYRQTLGQGPEFLTYFQNEAQLEKSRLLSDRFSAERPKGSFSTLEIQRTEQGDSAMYLCASSQWGDRDEQYFGPGTRLTVT.

In regard to this clone: Other DNA sequences of this sample code for an identical CDR3. The chain couples TRBV28 to TRBJ2-7, with 9 bases lining up with TRBD2. Looked up from germline, CDR1 is MDHEN and CDR2 is SYDVKM. This CDR3 comprises 14 residues. Unmatched junction bases numbered 12, after V lost 9 bases and J lost 6 bases. Written as DNA, the CDR3 is TGTGCCAGTCAAGTCCCAGCGGGAGGTGGCGAGCAGTACTTC. Protein: CASQVPAGGGEQYF. The whole variable domain, filled in from reference TRBV28 and TRBJ2-7, reads DVKVTQSSRYLVKRTGEKVFLECVQDMDHENMFWYRQDPGLGLRLIYFSYDVKMKEKGDIPEGYSVSREKKERFSLILESASTNQTSMYLCASQVPAGGGEQYFGPGTRLTVT.

The V gene is TRBV2, the J gene TRBJ1-5; possible D gene TRBD1, 6 bases. There are 16 residues in the CDR3. Trimming cost V 0 bases and J 2 bases, with 11 bases left between them. CDR1 and CDR2 from the germline V gene are SNHLY and FYNNEI. CDR3 residues: CASSEAPGGGNQPQHF. CDR3 in DNA: TGTGCCAGCAGTGAAGCTCCGGGGGGCGGCAATCAGCCCCAGCATTTT.

For the CDR3, the DNA is TGTGCCAGCAGTAGACGGGACAATGGCTACACCTTC. Its protein product is CASSRRDNGYTF. This chain links TRBV6-2 or TRBV6-3 with TRBJ1-2; tentative D call: TRBD1 (6 bases). This CDR3 spans 12 amino acids. Germline V gives CDR1 MNHEY, CDR2 SVGEGT. Trimming removed 5 bases at V and 6 bases at J, with 10 bases between.

The chain has TRBV28 and TRBJ2-1, with D perhaps TRBD1 (5 bases). Trimming pared 6 bases from V and 4 bases from J, leaving 19 bases between. The CDR3 spans 16 residues. CDR1 is MDHEN and CDR2 is SYDVKM in the germline V gene. CDR3 in amino acids: CASSRNRRGSYNEQFF. The CDR3 nucleotides read TGTGCCAGCAGCCGGAACCGAAGGGGCTCTTACAATGAGCAGTTCTTC. Full variable domain (outside the CDR3, taken from reference TRBV28 and TRBJ2-1): DVKVTQSSRYLVKRTGEKVFLECVQDMDHENMFWYRQDPGLGLRLIYFSYDVKMKEKGDIPEGYSVSREKKERFSLILESASTNQTSMYLCASSRNRRGSYNEQFFGPGTRLTVL.

This chain joins TRBV5-1 and TRBJ2-7; 9 bases match TRBD2. The CDR3 contains 15 residues. Germline assignment: CDR1 SGHRS and CDR2 YFSETQ. With 5 bases clipped from V and 3 bases from J, the junction kept 9 bases outside the gene matches. This chain's CDR3 is CASRQASGENYEQYF. Written as DNA, the CDR3 is TGCGCCAGCAGACAGGCTAGCGGGGAGAACTACGAGCAGTACTTC.

This chain links TRBV18 with TRBJ2-7; 8 nucleotides agree with TRBD1. The CDR3 spans 14 residues. The V gene's germline CDR1 is KGHSH and CDR2 LQKENI. The V segment lost 2 bases and the J segment 6 bases; nucleotides outside the gene matches: 6. The CDR3 protein is CASSPTTGASEQYF. The CDR3 bases are TGTGCCAGCTCACCAACGACAGGGGCAAGCGAGCAGTACTTC.

The V gene is TRBV11-2, the J gene TRBJ1-1, with 7 bases that match TRBD1. The germline CDR1 and CDR2 sequences are SGHAT and FQNNGV. The CDR3 is 14 residues long. Trimming removed 3 bases from V and 1 base from J; junction bases left unmatched: 2. As DNA, the CDR3 is TGTGCCAGCAGCTTTGACAGGGCGAACACTGAAGCTTTCTTT. Protein sequence: CASSFDRANTEAFF.

This clone was picked up one time. The V and J genes are TRBV15 and TRBJ1-1; D is undetermined. Trimming pared 1 base from V and 0 bases from J, leaving 3 bases between. Germline loops: CDR1 LNHNV, CDR2 YYDKDF (reference sequence). CDR3 length equals 13 residues. In DNA, the CDR3 is TGTGCCACCAGCAGAGGCTTGAACACTGAAGCTTTCTTT. Protein: CATSRGLNTEAFF.

The chain carries TRBV5-3 and TRBJ2-3, with a tentative D call TRBD2 (6 bases). TRBV5-3 carries the ORF label, with uncertain function. V was trimmed by 4 bases and J by 3 bases, leaving 12 bases between them. This CDR3 is 14 amino acids long. The CDR3 DNA sequence: TGTGCCAGAAGCCGCCCGGAGGGGACAGATACGCAGTATTTT. Residues: CARSRPEGTDTQYF.

This chain uses TRBV20-1 with TRBJ2-1, with D uncertain. The germline V gene encodes CDR1 DFQATT and CDR2 SNEGSKA (reference sequence). With 5 bases removed from V and 9 bases from J, the gap between germline ends came to 11 bases. The CDR3 extends over 11 amino acids. The CDR3 DNA sequence: TGCAGTGCTGAAAACTGGGGTGAGCAGTTCTTC. This translates into CSAENWGEQFF.

The J gene is TRBJ1-1, the V gene TRBV18; perhaps TRBD1 as D (6 bases). The V gene's germline CDR1 is KGHSH and CDR2 LQKENI. Trimming pared 1 base from V and 5 bases from J, leaving 11 bases between. The CDR3 length is 14 residues. The DNA for the CDR3 is TGTGCCAGCTCACCACGAGGGGGGAGTACTGAAGCTTTCTTT. As protein: CASSPRGGSTEAFF.

This clone was detected a few times. The rearrangement links TRBV5-4 to TRBJ1-2; maybe TRBD1 (6 bases). Germline values: CDR1 SGHNT, CDR2 YYREEE (reference sequence). V was shortened by 4 bases and J by 0 bases, with 13 bases between the two germline ends. This CDR3 region has 15 residues. The CDR3 spells CASSLPGVANYGYTF. CDR3 bases: TGTGCCAGCAGCCTCCCAGGGGTAGCTAACTATGGCTACACCTTC.

Note on this clone: This sample also contains other DNA sequences that code for the same CDR3. The genes are TRBV11-2 and TRBJ2-1; D gene ambiguous. Germline V gene lookup returns CDR1 SGHAT and CDR2 FQNNGV. This CDR3 spans 13 amino acids. Trimming took off 1 base at V and 3 bases at J, with 4 bases between the two ends. In DNA, the CDR3 is TGTGCCAGCAGCTTAGCCCGCTACAATGAGCAGTTCTTC. Translated: CASSLARYNEQFF.

The J gene is TRBJ2-5, the V gene TRBV12-3 or TRBV12-4, with D possibly TRBD2 on 6 matching bases. There are 13 residues in the CDR3. The V and J ends lost 7 bases and 7 bases respectively, with 16 bases between them. The CDR3 sequence is CASTAGSLGTQYF. The CDR3 DNA reads as TGTGCCAGCACCGCGGGGTCCTTGGGGACCCAGTACTTC.